The 28 T cell receptor beta chains listed next were all sequenced from one sample in a study of T cell changes during pregnancy in multiple sclerosis. Generated by immunoSEQ multiplex PCR, the TCRdb table keeps only in-frame clones and is missing some. The table shows tens of thousands of clones, with over 75% occurring only once. The sequencing used peripheral blood, collected in the first trimester of pregnancy. The receptors shown here come from a female donor in good health, enrolled as a control in a pregnancy study.

This clone was observed a single time. The chain carries TRBV7-8 and TRBJ1-2; D is unresolved. The CDR3 has 16 residues. The V and J ends lost 4 bases and 2 bases respectively, with 17 bases between them. CDR1 and CDR2 (germline): SGHVS, FQNEAQ. CDR3 coding DNA: TGTGCCAGCAGCTCCCGCCTTTTACAGTCCAACTATGGCTACACCTTC. Protein sequence: CASSSRLLQSNYGYTF. Complete variable domain (other parts from reference TRBV7-8 and TRBJ1-2): GAGVSQSPRYKVAKRGQDVALRCDPISGHVSLFWYQQALGQGPEFLTYFQNEAQLDKSGLPSDRFFAERPEGSVSTLKIQRTQQEDSAVYLCASSSRLLQSNYGYTFGSGTRLTVV.

This sequence joins TRBV19 and TRBJ1-5; TRBD1 matches 7 bases. Trimming at V came to 6 bases and at J to 1 base, leaving 3 bases not matched to a gene. This CDR3 spans 14 amino acids. Germline values: CDR1 LNHDA, CDR2 SQIVND (reference sequence). CDR3 sequence: CASRVQGSNQPQHF. CDR3 nucleotide sequence: TGTGCCAGTAGGGTACAGGGGAGCAATCAGCCCCAGCATTTT.

This clone appeared a single time. The rearrangement uses TRBV4-3 and TRBJ2-7, with 8 bases lining up with TRBD1. The CDR3 runs 14 residues. V gave up 2 bases and J gave up 2 bases; unmatched junction bases: 2. Germline CDR1 is LGHNA and CDR2 is YSLEER. The CDR3 is CASSQRTGPYEQYF. For the CDR3, the DNA is TGCGCCAGCAGCCAAAGGACAGGGCCCTACGAGCAGTACTTC.

J is TRBJ1-2 and V is TRBV6-1, with 7 bases lining up with TRBD1. CDR1 is MNHNS and CDR2 is SASEGT in the germline V gene. The CDR3 length is 13 residues. Trimming took 7 bases from V and 3 from J; bases not matched to a gene: 5. In DNA form, the CDR3 reads TGTGCCAGCAAGGGACAGCCCCACTATGGCTACACCTTC. This sequence encodes CASKGQPHYGYTF.

This clone was picked up one time. The chain is built from TRBV19 and TRBJ2-6; TRBD1 is a possible D gene (6 bases). V dropped 5 bases and J dropped 8 bases, with 22 bases sitting between them. This CDR3 contains 17 residues. The germline gives CDR1 LNHDA, CDR2 SQIVND (reference sequence). CDR3 residues: CASSLLSGQSSPNVLTF. The CDR3 DNA follows: TGTGCCAGTAGTCTTCTTTCTGGACAGTCTAGTCCCAACGTCCTGACTTTC.

The J gene is TRBJ2-7, the V gene TRBV7-9; TRBD1 agrees at 7 bases. In germline, CDR1 is SEHNR, CDR2 FQNEAQ (reference sequence). Losses at the gene ends were 5 bases for V and 4 bases for J; bases not matched to a gene: 11. The CDR3 consists of 15 residues. CDR3 region: CASSRWDSGLYEQYF. The DNA for the CDR3 is TGTGCCAGCAGCCGCTGGGACAGTGGGTTATACGAGCAGTACTTC.

A note on this clone: A read error is possible here, since a much larger clone lies one base away. This specimen includes other DNA sequences encoding the same CDR3. This chain uses TRBV9 with TRBJ2-2; no clear D gene. The germline V and J ends were trimmed by 4 bases and 1 base, with 2 bases remaining between them. This CDR3 is built from 12 residues. The germline gives CDR1 SGDLS, CDR2 YYNGEE. As DNA, the CDR3 is TGTGCCAGCAGCCTGAACACCGGGGAGCTGTTTTTT. Its protein product is CASSLNTGELFF. The full variable domain, rest sourced from reference TRBV9 and TRBJ2-2, is DSGVTQTPKHLITATGQRVTLRCSPRSGDLSVYWYQQSLDQGLQFLIQYYNGEERAKGNILERFSAQQFPDLHSELNLSSLELGDSALYFCASSLNTGELFFGEGSRLTVL.

This clone has a single count. Here the CDR3 omits its conserved ending phenylalanine or tryptophan, so a read error is the likely source. The limits of the CDR3 on the DNA are not certain, so only TCRdb's listed CDR3 is given. This chain joins TRBV4-1 and TRBJ1-1. Germline V CDR1 and CDR2: MGHRA, YSYEKL. Termini included, the CDR3 measures 13 amino acids. The CDR3: CASSLVTSEGPRG.

J is TRBJ1-1 and V is TRBV5-1; D unclear. The CDR3 runs to 14 residues. Looked up from germline, CDR1 is SGHRS and CDR2 is YFSETQ. V dropped 4 bases and J dropped 4 bases, with 14 bases sitting between them. CDR3 bases: TGCGCCAGCAGCCCAAAATCGGAGACCACTGAAGCTTTCTTT. Its translation: CASSPKSETTEAFF.

The CDR3 spells CASSTRTGGRETQYF. DNA for the CDR3: TGTGCCAGCAGCACCCGGACAGGGGGCCGGGAGACCCAGTACTTC. J is TRBJ2-5 and V is TRBV5-6; 11 nucleotides align to TRBD1. V lost 4 bases to trimming and J lost 5 bases; unmatched junction nucleotides: 7. Germline lookup yields CDR1 SGHDT and CDR2 YYEEEE. This CDR3 contains 15 residues.

This clone showed up just once. The chain recombines TRBV2 with TRBJ1-5; perhaps TRBD1 as D (5 bases). The V gene's germline CDR1 is SNHLY and CDR2 FYNNEI. The length of the CDR3 is 13 residues. Trimming shortened V by 6 bases and J by 7 bases, and 13 bases separated the two germline ends. The DNA of the CDR3 is TGTGCCAGCAGGGGGGGTTTCAACCAGCCCCAGCATTTT. Residues: CASRGGFNQPQHF.

This sequence joins TRBV30 and TRBJ1-6; TRBD1 aligns across 9 bases. The CDR3 loop spans 16 amino acids. V lost 0 bases to trimming and J lost 10 bases; unmatched junction nucleotides: 10. CDR1 is GTSNPN, CDR2 SVGIG, per germline (reference sequence). The CDR3: CAWSVPNGQGRSPLHF. The DNA of the CDR3 is TGTGCCTGGAGTGTACCCAATGGACAGGGGAGATCACCCCTCCACTTT.

The CDR3 region is CASSVGLAGAYEQYF. The CDR3 DNA reads as TGTGCCAGCAGCGTCGGACTAGCGGGGGCCTACGAGCAGTACTTC. This sequence joins TRBV9 and TRBJ2-7; 13 positions match TRBD2. Germline V lookup: CDR1 SGDLS, CDR2 YYNGEE. The trim removed 2 bases at V and 2 bases at J, leaving 1 base unmatched. The CDR3 runs 15 residues.

The rearrangement links TRBV5-4 to TRBJ2-7; 14 positions agree with TRBD2. The germline V gene has CDR1 SGHNT and CDR2 YYREEE (reference sequence). The length of the CDR3 is 18 residues. Germline trimming cut 4 bases from V and 5 bases from J; bases unmatched to any gene: 14. As DNA, the CDR3 is TGTGCCAGCAGCCCCTATTGGACTAGCGGGGGGAATACCGACGAGCAGTACTTC. This translates into CASSPYWTSGGNTDEQYF.

The chain combines TRBV6-6 with TRBJ2-1; the match to TRBD2 covers 10 bases. Germline V gene data show CDR1 as MNHNY and CDR2 as SVGAGI (reference sequence). With 7 bases clipped from V and 5 bases from J, the junction kept 8 bases outside the gene matches. The CDR3 is 15 amino acids. CDR3 residues: CASITAGGSDNEQFF. In nucleotides, the CDR3 is TGTGCCAGCATAACAGCGGGAGGGTCCGACAATGAGCAGTTCTTC.

This chain uses TRBV2 with TRBJ1-4, with unresolved D. The CDR3 length is 14 residues. V shed 4 bases and J shed 4 bases, with 10 bases lying between them. Germline CDR1 SNHLY, CDR2 FYNNEI. DNA for the CDR3: TGTGCCAGCAGTGCCCGAGATCTTAATGAAAAACTGTTTTTT. It yields the protein CASSARDLNEKLFF.

The V and J genes are TRBV5-6 and TRBJ2-3, with 8 bases aligning to TRBD2. The junction had 2 bases not matched to a gene; V was cut back by 3 bases and J by 2 bases. The germline V gene encodes CDR1 SGHDT and CDR2 YYEEEE. The CDR3 covers 14 residues. The CDR3 is CASSYSGATDTQYF. DNA for the CDR3: TGTGCCAGCAGCTATAGCGGGGCCACAGATACGCAGTATTTT.

The chain uses TRBV7-7 and TRBJ2-3; 9 nucleotides match TRBD2. This CDR3 region has 16 residues. Germline CDR1 and CDR2: SSHAT and FNYEAQ (reference sequence). V trimming: 4 bases; J trimming: 2 bases; junction bases outside the gene matches: 7. CDR3 DNA sequence: TGTGCCAGCAGCTCCCTGGCGGGGGGGCCCACAGATACGCAGTATTTT. It translates to CASSSLAGGPTDTQYF. Based on the CDR3 plus reference TRBV7-7 and TRBJ2-3, the full variable domain is GAGVSQSPRYKVTKRGQDVTLRCDPISSHATLYWYQQALGQGPEFLTYFNYEAQPDKSGLPSDRFSAERPEGSISTLTIQRTEQRDSAMYRCASSSLAGGPTDTQYFGPGTRLTVL.

The chain recombines TRBV4-3 with TRBJ2-7; TRBD1 aligns across 7 bases. CDR1 and CDR2 from the germline V gene are LGHNA and YSLEER. The CDR3 covers 14 residues. V was clipped by 1 base and J by 3 bases; unmatched bases: 3. Here the CDR3 reads CASSQVQGFYEQYF. CDR3 sequence (DNA): TGCGCCAGCAGCCAAGTACAGGGGTTCTACGAGCAGTACTTC.

This clone came up once. The rearrangement uses TRBV15 and TRBJ2-1; 12 nucleotides align to TRBD2. The CDR3 is 17 amino acids. Trimming cost V 0 bases and J 4 bases; bases outside gene matches: 4. Germline V gene sequence: CDR1 LNHNV, CDR2 YYDKDF (reference sequence). The CDR3 loop reads CATSRDSGLAGYNEQFF. The DNA for the CDR3 is TGTGCCACCAGCAGAGATTCCGGACTAGCGGGATACAATGAGCAGTTCTTC.

This chain links TRBV29-1 with TRBJ1-2, with D perhaps matching TRBD1 (5 bases). This CDR3 comprises 11 residues. In germline, CDR1 is SQVTM, CDR2 ANQGSEA. V lost 5 bases to trimming and J lost 6 bases, with 10 bases between them. The CDR3 protein is CSVRQGNGYTF. The DNA for the CDR3 is TGCAGCGTTAGGCAGGGAAATGGCTACACCTTC.

The J gene is TRBJ2-7, the V gene TRBV5-1; TRBD2 matches at 10 bases. The V and J ends lost 0 bases and 5 bases, in that order; junction bases with no gene match: 5. CDR1 and CDR2 (germline): SGHRS, YFSETQ. This CDR3 spans 15 amino acids. The CDR3 sequence is CASSLVTSGTHEQYF. The CDR3, as DNA: TGCGCCAGCAGCTTGGTCACTAGCGGGACCCACGAGCAGTACTTC.

V usage is TRBV2 and J usage is TRBJ1-4, with 9 bases aligning to TRBD1. The trim removed 6 bases at V and 3 bases at J, leaving 8 bases unmatched. Germline CDR1 SNHLY, CDR2 FYNNEI. This CDR3 has 16 amino acids. The CDR3 DNA is TGTGCCAGCAGCGCACAGGGGGCGTATTCTAATGAAAAACTGTTTTTT. It translates to CASSAQGAYSNEKLFF. The full variable domain, rest sourced from reference TRBV2 and TRBJ1-4, is EPEVTQTPSHQVTQMGQEVILRCVPISNHLYFYWYRQILGQKVEFLVSFYNNEISEKSEIFDDQFSVERPDGSNFTLKIRSTKLEDSAMYFCASSAQGAYSNEKLFFGSGTQLSVL.

V and J are TRBV28 and TRBJ2-7, with D tentatively TRBD1 (5 bases). Germline loops: CDR1 MDHEN, CDR2 SYDVKM. V was trimmed by 4 bases and J by 0 bases, leaving 13 bases between them. This CDR3 is built from 15 residues. The CDR3 spells CASSSQTVNSYEQYF. The CDR3 DNA reads TGTGCCAGCAGTTCCCAGACAGTGAACTCCTACGAGCAGTACTTC. Combining the CDR3 with reference TRBV28 and TRBJ2-7 gives the whole variable domain DVKVTQSSRYLVKRTGEKVFLECVQDMDHENMFWYRQDPGLGLRLIYFSYDVKMKEKGDIPEGYSVSREKKERFSLILESASTNQTSMYLCASSSQTVNSYEQYFGPGTRLTVT.

The chain joins TRBV19 to TRBJ2-6, with TRBD1 as a possible D gene (5 bases). CDR1 LNHDA and CDR2 SQIVND come from the germline V gene (reference sequence). V was pared by 2 bases and J by 0 bases, with 14 bases between. The CDR3 runs 18 residues. The CDR3 DNA is TGTGCCAGTAGTATACGCAAGGGGCTAAGCTCTGGGGCCAACGTCCTGACTTTC. Residues: CASSIRKGLSSGANVLTF. Combining the CDR3 with reference TRBV19 and TRBJ2-6 gives the whole variable domain DGGITQSPKYLFRKEGQNVTLSCEQNLNHDAMYWYRQDPGQGLRLIYYSQIVNDFQKGDIAEGYSVSREKKESFPLTVTSAQKNPTAFYLCASSIRKGLSSGANVLTFGAGSRLTVL.

In its sample, this clone was seen once. V gene TRBV19 combines with J gene TRBJ1-1, with TRBD1 matching over 10 bases. Germline V gene data show CDR1 as LNHDA and CDR2 as SQIVND (reference sequence). This CDR3 has 16 residues. V was pared by 5 bases and J by 0 bases, with 6 bases of the junction left unmatched. The CDR3: CASSGWDRGLNTEAFF. CDR3 coding DNA: TGTGCCAGTAGTGGGTGGGACAGGGGCCTGAACACTGAAGCTTTCTTT.

This clone was recorded a few times. The J gene is TRBJ1-1, the V gene TRBV7-6; weak D call: TRBD1 (6 bases). The germline gives CDR1 SGHVS, CDR2 FNYEAQ. Trimming took 5 bases from V and 1 from J, leaving 11 bases between them. The CDR3 loop spans 14 amino acids. The CDR3, as DNA: TGTGCCAGCAGCCCGGGACATGAGAACACTGAAGCTTTCTTT. The encoded protein is CASSPGHENTEAFF.

The V and J genes are TRBV18 and TRBJ1-1; D might be TRBD1 (6 bases). The V and J ends lost 4 bases and 7 bases respectively, with 13 bases between them. The germline CDR1 and CDR2 sequences are KGHSH and LQKENI. CDR3 length: 13 residues. The CDR3 here is CASSLVKDSEAFF. For the CDR3, the DNA is TGTGCCAGCTCACTCGTTAAGGACAGTGAAGCTTTCTTT.